Shown below are 23 T cell receptor beta chains from a single sample sequenced in a study of blood T cell repertoires in COVID-19. Some clones are missing from TCRdb's copy, which holds only in-frame ones; the method was immunoSEQ multiplex PCR. This sample yields about 59,000 clones, of which more than 65% are seen a single time; around 5.1% belongs to the top ten. The source material was peripheral blood. These receptors came from a woman between 70 and 85 years old with acute or convalescent COVID-19.

On this clone: The sample contains more than one DNA sequence encoding this CDR3. The chain has TRBV20-1 and TRBJ2-1; perhaps TRBD2 as D (6 bases). Germline CDR1 DFQATT, CDR2 SNEGSKA (reference sequence). The ends were cut back, 3 bases at V and 0 bases at J, with 12 bases in the middle. CDR3 size: 15 residues. The CDR3 reads CSASLALSSYNEQFF. The CDR3 region has the DNA TGCAGTGCTAGTCTAGCGCTGAGCTCCTACAATGAGCAGTTCTTC.

The rearrangement links TRBV27 to TRBJ2-7; 9 nucleotides match TRBD1. The CDR3 is 13 amino acids. Germline assignment: CDR1 MNHEY and CDR2 SMNVEV (reference sequence). The junction had 3 bases not matched to a gene; V was cut back by 3 bases and J by 6 bases. CDR3 amino acids: CASSFPDRGEQYF. CDR3 nucleotide sequence: TGTGCCAGCAGTTTCCCGGACAGGGGCGAGCAGTACTTC.

The chain recombines TRBV7-9 with TRBJ1-1; tentative D call: TRBD1 (5 bases). The CDR3 covers 13 residues. Germline V gene sequence: CDR1 SEHNR, CDR2 FQNEAQ (reference sequence). The DNA for the CDR3 is TGTGCAAGCCGGACTTCGGGGGACACTGAAGCTTTCTTT. This gives the protein CASRTSGDTEAFF.

The chain has TRBV19 and TRBJ2-7; D is undetermined. V was shortened by 2 bases and J by 4 bases, with 9 bases between the two germline ends. The length of the CDR3 is 13 residues. CDR1 LNHDA and CDR2 SQIVND come from the germline V gene (reference sequence). The CDR3 coding sequence is TGTGCCAGTAGTATACCAGGATCTTACGAGCAGTACTTC. Translated, it gives CASSIPGSYEQYF.

The genes are TRBV7-2 and TRBJ1-6; 7 nucleotides match TRBD1. The CDR3 has 12 residues. CDR1 is SGHTA and CDR2 is FQGNSA in the germline V gene. V shed 9 bases and J 14 bases; nucleotides not matched to a gene: 10. In nucleotides, the CDR3 is TGTGCCAGTCGGCCAGGGGGAAGTGCCCTCCACTTT. Translating gives CASRPGGSALHF.

The table lists this clone with a few counts. The chain recombines TRBV14 with TRBJ2-1; TRBD2 agrees at 8 bases. Unmatched junction bases numbered 3, after V lost 2 bases and J lost 6 bases. The germline gives CDR1 SGHDN, CDR2 FVKESK. This CDR3 spans 14 amino acids. In DNA form, the CDR3 reads TGTGCCAGCAGCCAACCCGGGAGGGGCAATGAGCAGTTCTTC. Encoded protein: CASSQPGRGNEQFF.

V is TRBV7-3 and J is TRBJ2-3; 7 nucleotides agree with TRBD2. Trimming removed 10 bases from V and 3 bases from J; junction bases left unmatched: 13. This CDR3 is 15 amino acids long. Germline V gene sequence: CDR1 SGHTA, CDR2 FQGTGA. In nucleotides, the CDR3 is TGTGCCAACCTTAAGACCGGGACTAAAACAGATACGCAGTATTTT. Its protein product is CANLKTGTKTDTQYF. The variable domain in full, completed from reference TRBV7-3 and TRBJ2-3, reads GAGVSQTPSNKVTEKGKYVELRCDPISGHTALYWYRQSLGQGPEFLIYFQGTGAADDSGLPNDRFFAVRPEGSVSTLKIQRTERGDSAVYLCANLKTGTKTDTQYFGPGTRLTVL.

The CDR3 nucleotides are TGCGCCAGCAGCTTGGTCGGTACTAGCGGGGGGTCAGAGACCCAGTACTTC. It codes for CASSLVGTSGGSETQYF. The V gene is TRBV5-1, the J gene TRBJ2-5, with 12 bases that match TRBD2. The CDR3 sequence is 17 residues long. Germline V gene lookup returns CDR1 SGHRS and CDR2 YFSETQ. Trimming at V came to 0 bases and at J to 4 bases, leaving 7 bases not matched to a gene.

The chain uses TRBV28 and TRBJ1-2, with D perhaps TRBD1 (6 bases). Germline V gene data show CDR1 as MDHEN and CDR2 as SYDVKM. CDR3 length: 16 residues. V lost 1 base to trimming and J lost 8 bases, with 20 bases between them. The CDR3 DNA sequence: TGTGCCAGCAGTTTATACACAGGGAGCTTAGGAAAAGGCTACACCTTC. Amino acid sequence: CASSLYTGSLGKGYTF.

The sample holds a few counts of this clone. The chain is built from TRBV6-5 and TRBJ1-2; TRBD1 aligns across 7 bases. This CDR3 comprises 14 residues. The germline gives CDR1 MNHEY, CDR2 SVGAGI. V was pared by 7 bases and J by 4 bases, with 9 bases of the junction left unmatched. The CDR3 region is CASTRDRASYGYTF. CDR3 sequence (DNA): TGTGCCAGCACCAGAGACAGGGCGTCCTATGGCTACACCTTC.

This clone was picked up one time. J is TRBJ1-3 and V is TRBV12-3 or TRBV12-4; no clear D. V was trimmed by 6 bases and J by 1 base, leaving 7 bases between them. The CDR3 spans 13 residues. CDR3 nucleotide sequence: TGTGCCAGCAGAGTAGAGTCTGGAAACACCATATATTTT. It encodes CASRVESGNTIYF.

The table lists this clone with a few counts. This chain connects TRBV30 to TRBJ2-5; D possibly corresponds to TRBD2 (5 bases). CDR3 length: 15 residues. Trimming pared 2 bases from V and 1 base from J, leaving 14 bases between. Germline-derived CDR1 and CDR2 are GTSNPN and SVGIG (reference sequence). The CDR3 loop is CAWSRGNYRQETQYF. The CDR3 DNA reads TGTGCCTGGAGTCGGGGAAACTATCGCCAAGAGACCCAGTACTTC.

This clone appeared once. This sequence joins TRBV7-8 and TRBJ2-3; no firm D call. V lost 5 bases to trimming and J lost 2 bases, with 17 bases between them. This CDR3 is 16 amino acids long. Germline CDR1 and CDR2: SGHVS and FQNEAQ. CDR3 in amino acids: CASSPSRLHYTDTQYF. Here the CDR3 DNA reads TGTGCCAGCAGCCCTTCACGTCTCCACTACACAGATACGCAGTATTTT. Full variable domain (missing parts from reference TRBV7-8 and TRBJ2-3): GAGVSQSPRYKVAKRGQDVALRCDPISGHVSLFWYQQALGQGPEFLTYFQNEAQLDKSGLPSDRFFAERPEGSVSTLKIQRTQQEDSAVYLCASSPSRLHYTDTQYFGPGTRLTVL.

A single count supports this clone. The CDR3 loop is CASSKGQGVSPLHF. The CDR3, as DNA: TGTGCCAGCAGCAAGGGACAGGGGGTGTCACCCCTCCACTTT. The V call is TRBV6-5, the J call TRBJ1-6, with TRBD1 identical over 11 bases. From germline, CDR1 is MNHEY and CDR2 SVGAGI. J was trimmed by 10 bases and V by 6 bases; bases with no gene match: 5. This CDR3 has 14 residues.

This chain uses TRBV2 with TRBJ2-2; 7 bases are shared with TRBD2. The CDR3 consists of 15 residues. V lost 7 bases, J lost 1 base, and 6 bases stayed unmatched. Germline loops: CDR1 SNHLY, CDR2 FYNNEI. The CDR3 nucleotides are TGTGCCAGCATCCGTGGGACTAAGAACACCGGGGAGCTGTTTTTT. This gives the protein CASIRGTKNTGELFF.

This chain connects TRBV24-1 to TRBJ2-7; maybe TRBD2 (5 bases). From germline, CDR1 is KGHDR and CDR2 SFDVKD. Trimming left V 0 bases short and J 0 bases short, with 8 bases between. The CDR3 is made up of 15 amino acids. This chain's CDR3 is CATSDLKEASYEQYF. The CDR3 DNA is TGTGCCACCAGTGATTTGAAGGAGGCCTCCTACGAGCAGTACTTC.

J is TRBJ2-3 and V is TRBV6-1, with a weak D call TRBD1 (5 bases). With 1 base removed from V and 6 bases from J, the gap between germline ends came to 11 bases. Germline CDR1 MNHNS, CDR2 SASEGT. The CDR3 extends over 14 amino acids. The CDR3 nucleotides read TGTGCCAGCAGTGAAGGCCAGGGTAGGGATACGCAGTATTTT. It codes for CASSEGQGRDTQYF.

The chain recombines TRBV28 with TRBJ2-6, with D possibly matching TRBD2 (6 bases). Germline V gene sequence: CDR1 MDHEN, CDR2 SYDVKM. The CDR3 runs to 16 residues. Trimming shortened V by 8 bases and J by 5 bases, and 19 bases separated the two germline ends. The CDR3 sequence: CASSGGSSGWANVLTF. CDR3 DNA: TGTGCCAGCTCCGGGGGAAGCTCTGGGTGGGCCAACGTCCTGACTTTC.

This clone has only a few counts. V usage is TRBV19 and J usage is TRBJ1-2; TRBD1 agrees at 9 bases. Germline loops: CDR1 LNHDA, CDR2 SQIVND (reference sequence). Trimming removed 6 bases from V and 4 bases from J; junction bases left unmatched: 6. CDR3 length equals 14 residues. The CDR3 loop reads CASSPGQGLYGYTF. In DNA, the CDR3 is TGTGCCAGTAGCCCGGGACAGGGCCTCTATGGCTACACCTTC.

This clone has more than one count but fewer than ten. This rearrangement joins TRBV11-2 to TRBJ2-3; tentative D call: TRBD1 (6 bases). Looked up from germline, CDR1 is SGHAT and CDR2 is FQNNGV. V lost 2 bases to trimming and J lost 1 base, with 10 bases between them. The CDR3 contains 15 residues. The CDR3 sequence is CASSLQGIRTDTQYF. DNA for the CDR3: TGTGCCAGCAGCTTACAGGGGATTCGCACAGATACGCAGTATTTT.

The rearrangement links TRBV27 to TRBJ1-6, with 7 bases that match TRBD1. Germline V gene sequence: CDR1 MNHEY, CDR2 SMNVEV (reference sequence). The CDR3 totals 15 residues. V lost 6 bases, J lost 8 bases, and 10 bases stayed unmatched. CDR3 nucleotide sequence: TGTGCCAGCAGCCGCGGACAGGTCAGCCATTCACCCCTCCACTTT. Translation: CASSRGQVSHSPLHF.

This clone was detected once. The chain joins TRBV4-1 to TRBJ2-1; 9 nucleotides line up with TRBD1. Germline V CDR1 and CDR2: MGHRA, YSYEKL. Germline trimming cut 1 base from V and 8 bases from J; bases unmatched to any gene: 9. The CDR3 extends over 16 amino acids. The CDR3 sequence is CASSQVSTGGLDEQFF. CDR3 DNA sequence: TGCGCCAGCAGCCAAGTATCTACAGGGGGCCTCGATGAGCAGTTCTTC.

The genes are TRBV10-1 and TRBJ1-6, with 7 positions matching TRBD1. V was clipped by 6 bases and J by 5 bases; unmatched bases: 4. Germline values: CDR1 WNHNN, CDR2 SYGVQD (reference sequence). The length of the CDR3 is 14 residues. CDR3: CASSEDRDNSPLHF. The CDR3 region has the DNA TGCGCCAGCAGCGAAGACAGGGATAATTCACCCCTCCACTTT.